This paragraph reports one T cell receptor (beta chain). Its antigen is currently unknown. Libraries were prepared by immunoSEQ multiplex PCR; TCRdb keeps only in-frame clonotypes and omits some of them. Here the sample spans about 50,000 clones, 90% being singletons. Stated time point: cycle 4 day 1 (C4D1), after more than five weeks of nivolumab. Relapses following autologous stem cell transplantation were seen in all patients, with brentuximab vedotin exposure varying. Under best response, outcomes were complete response, partial response or progressive disease. The data belong to a study of PD-1 blockade in classical Hodgkin lymphoma. Germline CDR1 reads MDHEN; CDR2 reads SYDVKM. CDR3 length equals 16 residues. V gave up 2 bases and J gave up 3 bases, with 17 bases separating them. General study results and limits: Although disease activity or prior therapy may be involved, causes of the repertoire differences remain undefined.

This rearrangement joins TRBV28 to TRBJ2-7, with unresolved D. This clonotype was obtained from a human donor with classical Hodgkin lymphoma. The source material was peripheral blood mononuclear cells (PBMCs), sampled before the fourth cycle of nivolumab. DNA of the CDR3: TGTGCCAGCAGTTTACCGCCCCAACCGGGCCTCTACGAGCAGTACTTC. It specifies CASSLPPQPGLYEQYF.